Listed here are 26 T cell receptor beta chains from one sample, sequenced in a study of molecular identifiers for immune sequencing clone quantification. TCRdb re-called the PCR reads with MiXCR, one entry per CDR3 protein. Seen here are about half a million distinct CDR3 sequences, about a fifth observed once, and the top ten hold about 0.8%. Source material: naive CD8+ T cells from blood, with Jurkat cell RNA spiked in. As to subset: FACS-sorted CD8+CD4-CCR7+CD45RA+ naive T cells. These receptors were collected from a human donor in good health. Some libraries in this study had Jurkat cell RNA spiked in.

The genes are TRBV19 and TRBJ2-1; D gene ambiguous. The CDR3 loop spans 13 amino acids. Germline V CDR1 and CDR2: LNHDA, SQIVND (reference sequence). V gave up 7 bases and J gave up 8 bases, with 15 bases separating them. CDR3 protein: CASKSKRGHEQFF. The CDR3 region has the DNA TGTGCCAGTAAAAGTAAGAGAGGCCATGAGCAGTTCTTC. Supplemented by reference TRBV19 and TRBJ2-1, the full variable domain reads DGGITQSPKYLFRKEGQNVTLSCEQNLNHDAMYWYRQDPGQGLRLIYYSQIVNDFQKGDIAEGYSVSREKKESFPLTVTSAQKNPTAFYLCASKSKRGHEQFFGPGTRLTVL.

This clonotype was seen at least ten times. The rearrangement joins TRBV7-9 to TRBJ2-7, with a possible D match to TRBD1 (5 bases). CDR1 is SEHNR, CDR2 FQNEAQ, per germline (reference sequence). This CDR3 is built from 12 residues. The V end was cut by 6 bases, the J end by 5 bases, with 11 bases between. The CDR3 nucleotides read TGTGCCAGCAGACAGGACGTCGACGAGCAGTACTTC. Protein product: CASRQDVDEQYF.

This clonotype was detected many times. The chain recombines TRBV27 with TRBJ2-3; D call uncertain. V lost 6 bases and J lost 6, with 10 bases in between. CDR1 MNHEY and CDR2 SMNVEV come from the germline V gene (reference sequence). CDR3 length equals 12 residues. CDR3 loop: CASSPLHDTQYF. The CDR3 DNA reads TGTGCCAGCAGCCCCCTTCACGATACGCAGTATTTT.

This clonotype was counted many times. The J gene is TRBJ2-1, the V gene TRBV25-1; D is unresolved. The CDR3 runs 13 residues. Trimming shortened V by 0 bases and J by 6 bases, and 6 bases separated the two germline ends. Germline CDR1 MGHDK, CDR2 SYGVNS. CDR3 DNA: TGTGCCAGCAGTGAATATGTGGCCAATGAGCAGTTCTTC. Its translation is CASSEYVANEQFF.

The rearrangement uses TRBV7-9 and TRBJ1-4; D gene ambiguous. Germline V gives CDR1 SEHNR, CDR2 FQNEAQ (reference sequence). The CDR3 has 15 amino acids. The V end lost 4 bases, the J end lost 7 bases, and 16 bases lay between the germline ends. The CDR3 loop reads CASSSSFPPSEKLFF. CDR3 sequence (DNA): TGTGCCAGCAGCTCCTCCTTCCCCCCGTCTGAAAAACTGTTTTTT.

The rearrangement uses TRBV27 and TRBJ1-2, with 12 bases aligning to TRBD1. The CDR3 contains 14 residues. V trimming: 5 bases; J trimming: 8 bases; junction bases outside the gene matches: 6. Germline assignment: CDR1 MNHEY and CDR2 SMNVEV (reference sequence). CDR3 coding DNA: TGTGCCAGCAGTACGGGACAGGGGGCTGGCGGCTACACCTTC. Translation: CASSTGQGAGGYTF.

In its sample, this clonotype was seen a few times. The rearrangement uses TRBV19 and TRBJ1-1; TRBD1 agrees at 9 bases. With 7 bases clipped from V and 4 bases from J, the junction kept 4 bases outside the gene matches. CDR3 size: 13 residues. Germline loops: CDR1 LNHDA, CDR2 SQIVND (reference sequence). CDR3 sequence reads: CASNTGGSTEAFF. As DNA, the CDR3 is TGTGCCAGTAATACAGGGGGCAGCACTGAAGCTTTCTTT.

About this clonotype itself: This may be a read error, as it is one base from a much larger clone. The chain joins TRBV6-2 or TRBV6-3 to TRBJ2-3; 9 nucleotides match TRBD2. The germline gives CDR1 MNHEY, CDR2 SVGEGT. V was clipped by 8 bases and J by 3 bases; unmatched bases: 9. CDR3 length: 15 amino acids. CDR3 coding DNA: TGTGCCAGCGGACTAGCGAGAGGGCCGACAGATACGCAGTATTTT. This translates into CASGLARGPTDTQYF.

A remark on this clonotype: At one boundary the junction diverges from the germline segment, which might be a read error. The CDR3 sequence: CASGRYSKQPQHF. The CDR3 coding sequence is TGTGCCAGTGGACGGTATAGCAAACAGCCCCAGCATTTT. This rearrangement joins TRBV19 to TRBJ1-5, with D uncertain. CDR3 length: 13 amino acids. The germline CDR1 and CDR2 sequences are LNHDA and SQIVND (reference sequence).

J is TRBJ2-7 and V is TRBV9, with D unclear. The CDR3 length is 13 residues. CDR1 is SGDLS and CDR2 is YYNGEE in the germline V gene. V gave up 7 bases and J gave up 0 bases, with 11 bases separating them. The CDR3 loop is CASGDDNSYEQYF. The CDR3 DNA sequence: TGTGCCAGCGGTGACGATAACTCCTACGAGCAGTACTTC.

This clonotype has a handful of counts. The gene calls are TRBV5-3 and TRBJ2-7; the match to TRBD2 covers 10 bases. TRBV5-3 is marked as an open reading frame, function uncertain. This CDR3 contains 14 residues. V shed 8 bases and J 5 bases; nucleotides not matched to a gene: 10. The CDR3 region has the DNA TGTGCCAGCAGCAAGGGACTAGCGTTCGACGAGCAGTACTTC. Translation: CASSKGLAFDEQYF.

This clonotype was counted many times. V usage is TRBV7-9 and J usage is TRBJ2-3; D gene unclear. Trimming took off 2 bases at V and 2 bases at J, with 5 bases between the two ends. Germline V gives CDR1 SEHNR, CDR2 FQNEAQ (reference sequence). CDR3 length: 13 amino acids. The DNA of the CDR3 is TGTGCCAGCAGCTTAATCAACACAGATACGCAGTATTTT. It yields the protein CASSLINTDTQYF.

About this clonotype: No conserved phenylalanine or tryptophan is present at the end of the CDR3, so a read error is the likely explanation. V is TRBV6-2 or TRBV6-3 and J is TRBJ2-3; 7 positions match TRBD2. The CDR3 is 16 amino acids. Per the germline V gene, CDR1 is MNHEY and CDR2 is SVGEGT. J was trimmed by 2 bases and V by 5 bases; bases with no gene match: 10. The CDR3 reads CASSNERETLTDTQYL. CDR3 bases: TGTGCCAGCAGTAACGAGCGGGAAACCCTCACAGATACGCAGTATCTT.

The V and J genes are TRBV9 and TRBJ2-7, with a tentative D call TRBD1 (5 bases). V lost 4 bases to trimming and J lost 0 bases, with 14 bases between them. This CDR3 contains 15 residues. Germline lookup yields CDR1 SGDLS and CDR2 YYNGEE. The CDR3 reads CASSLAGSSSYEQYF. CDR3 nucleotides: TGTGCCAGCAGCTTAGCAGGGTCCAGCTCCTACGAGCAGTACTTC.

The count of this clonotype is one. This could be a read error, since a much larger clone is one nucleotide away. This sequence joins TRBV12-3 or TRBV12-4 and TRBJ2-3, with unresolved D. CDR3 size: 12 residues. The CDR3 protein is CASVGSTVTQYF. CDR3 DNA: TGTGCCAGCGTGGGTAGCACAGTTACGCAGTATTTT.

This clonotype was recorded a few times. The chain couples TRBV19 to TRBJ2-7; the D gene is possibly TRBD1 (5 bases). CDR3 length: 16 amino acids. V shed 2 bases and J shed 2 bases, with 16 bases lying between them. Germline CDR1 reads LNHDA; CDR2 reads SQIVND (reference sequence). CDR3 in DNA: TGTGCCAGTAGTATATTCTCCTCCAGGGCACCCTACGAGCAGTACTTC. Translated: CASSIFSSRAPYEQYF.

This clonotype was seen many times. This chain uses TRBV19 with TRBJ2-3; possible D gene TRBD2, 6 bases. Germline V gene sequence: CDR1 LNHDA, CDR2 SQIVND (reference sequence). Trimming left V 6 bases short and J 1 base short, with 11 bases between. CDR3 length equals 14 residues. CDR3 DNA: TGTGCCAGTAGCTTTAGCGGACGCACAGATACGCAGTATTTT. It is translated as CASSFSGRTDTQYF. Complete variable domain (other parts from reference TRBV19 and TRBJ2-3): DGGITQSPKYLFRKEGQNVTLSCEQNLNHDAMYWYRQDPGQGLRLIYYSQIVNDFQKGDIAEGYSVSREKKESFPLTVTSAQKNPTAFYLCASSFSGRTDTQYFGPGTRLTVL.

This clonotype was counted at least ten times. V and J are TRBV12-3 or TRBV12-4 and TRBJ1-1, with 9 nucleotides matching TRBD1. This CDR3 contains 16 residues. V lost 6 bases and J lost 0; bases outside the gene matches: 8. The CDR3 sequence is CASRTQGTGMNTEAFF. The CDR3 region has the DNA TGTGCCAGCAGGACTCAGGGGACAGGGATGAACACTGAAGCTTTCTTT.

Points on this clonotype: This clone may be a read error of a much larger clone one base away. The genes are TRBV4-3 and TRBJ2-5; the D is unclear. CDR1 and CDR2 from the germline V gene are LGHNA and YSLEER. There are 14 residues in the CDR3. The chain's CDR3 is CASSQGTVEETQHF. In nucleotides, the CDR3 is TGCGCCAGCAGCCAAGGTACAGTCGAAGAGACCCAGCACTTC.

This clonotype was seen only a few times. V and J are TRBV11-2 and TRBJ2-2, with D unclear. The CDR3 is 13 residues long. V lost 0 bases and J lost 9, with 8 bases in between. Germline-derived CDR1 and CDR2 are SGHAT and FQNNGV. The CDR3 region is CASSLDEFWELFF. In nucleotides, the CDR3 is TGTGCCAGCAGCTTAGATGAATTTTGGGAGCTGTTTTTT.

In this sample, this clonotype turned up a few times. The V call is TRBV6-1, the J call TRBJ2-5; D may match TRBD1 or TRBD2 (6 bases each). This CDR3 comprises 16 residues. Germline V gives CDR1 MNHNS, CDR2 SASEGT. V was pared by 10 bases and J by 2 bases, with 23 bases between. The CDR3 is CATLQGGTTVQETQYF. The DNA for the CDR3 is TGTGCCACCCTACAAGGGGGGACGACCGTACAAGAGACCCAGTACTTC.

This clonotype appeared many times. This chain joins TRBV7-2 and TRBJ2-7; tentatively, D is TRBD1 (6 bases). Deletions cut 0 bases from V and 0 bases from J, with 9 bases between. Germline lookup yields CDR1 SGHTA and CDR2 FQGNSA. CDR3 length equals 15 residues. CDR3 nucleotide sequence: TGTGCCAGCAGCTTAGCCCGGGACAACTCCTACGAGCAGTACTTC. It yields the protein CASSLARDNSYEQYF. The variable domain in full, completed from reference TRBV7-2 and TRBJ2-7, reads GAGVSQSPSNKVTEKGKDVELRCDPISGHTALYWYRQSLGQGLEFLIYFQGNSAPDKSGLPSDRFSAERTGGSVSTLTIQRTQQEDSAVYLCASSLARDNSYEQYFGPGTRLTVT.

This clonotype was counted at least ten times. In nucleotides, the CDR3 is TGTGCCTGGAGGACAGGAAGGAGCTCTGGAAACACCATATATTTT. Encoded protein: CAWRTGRSSGNTIYF. J is TRBJ1-3 and V is TRBV30, with a tentative D call TRBD1 (6 bases). This CDR3 contains 15 residues. Deletions cut 3 bases from V and 0 bases from J, with 12 bases between. Germline V lookup: CDR1 GTSNPN, CDR2 SVGIG (reference sequence). Supplemented by reference TRBV30 and TRBJ1-3, the full variable domain reads SQTIHQWPATLVQPVGSPLSLECTVEGTSNPNLYWYRQAAGRGLQLLFYSVGIGQISSEVPQNLSASRPQDRQFILSSKKLLLSDSGFYLCAWRTGRSSGNTIYFGEGSWLTVV.

This clonotype was counted many times. The J gene is TRBJ1-4, the V gene TRBV7-9, with D perhaps matching TRBD1 (5 bases). The CDR3 runs to 15 residues. Germline loops: CDR1 SEHNR, CDR2 FQNEAQ (reference sequence). Trimming removed 2 bases at V and 8 bases at J, with 15 bases between. The CDR3 DNA reads TGTGCCAGCAGCTTACTGGGCCAGGGTTTCGAAAAACTGTTTTTT. Its translation is CASSLLGQGFEKLFF.

This chain links TRBV27 with TRBJ2-2; a weak D match, TRBD1 (7 bases). Germline CDR1 and CDR2: MNHEY and SMNVEV (reference sequence). This CDR3 is 19 amino acids long. Trimming stripped 0 bases from V and 2 bases from J, with 19 bases between. CDR3 loop: CASSLSAGQTTKNTGELFF. The CDR3 bases are TGTGCCAGCAGTTTATCGGCGGGACAGACCACGAAAAACACCGGGGAGCTGTTTTTT.

The J gene is TRBJ2-3, the V gene TRBV27; D unclear. Germline V gene data show CDR1 as MNHEY and CDR2 as SMNVEV (reference sequence). CDR3 length: 15 residues. The V end was cut by 2 bases, the J end by 2 bases, with 11 bases between. The CDR3, as DNA: TGTGCCAGCAGTTTACTGGGATTAAACACAGATACGCAGTATTTT. It codes for CASSLLGLNTDTQYF.